The rows below give T cell receptor beta chains drawn from one sample of a study of T cell changes during pregnancy in multiple sclerosis. The assay was immunoSEQ multiplex PCR, and TCRdb's table has in-frame clones only and misses some. The sample contains fewer than 50,000 clones, approximately 90% of which appear only once. Sequences were derived from CD4+ T cells from peripheral blood mononuclear cells, sampled in the second trimester of pregnancy. The receptor source for this set is a female donor in good health, enrolled as a control in a pregnancy study. The CDR3 runs from the conserved cysteine through the conserved F or W. Fields, in order: V gene, clone size, J gene, D gene, CDR3 DNA, CDR3 protein. D genes are given only for firm matches. Clone size is stated in some rows and not others, as once, few, many or a class when expanded.

TRBV9	NA	TRBJ1-5	TRBD1	TGTGCCAGCAGCGGGACAGGGGGCAATCAGCCCCAGCATTTT	CASSGTGGNQPQHF
TRBV30	once	TRBJ2-1	TRBD2	TGTGCCTGGAGTGTACTGAGGGGATCCGGGGGGGGTGAGCAGTTCTTC	CAWSVLRGSGGGEQFF
TRBV5-1	NA	TRBJ1-2	TRBD1	TGCGCCAGCAGCGCCATGACAGGGAACTATGGCTACACCTTC	CASSAMTGNYGYTF
TRBV19	NA	TRBJ1-1	TRBD1	TGTGCCAGTAGTATCTTCCAGGGGGCTGGGGACACTGAAGCTTTCTTT	CASSIFQGAGDTEAFF
TRBV29-1	NA	TRBJ1-5	TRBD1	TGCAGCGTTTCCGGGACAGGGGGCGGGCAGCCCCAGCATTTT	CSVSGTGGGQPQHF
TRBV11-2	NA	TRBJ2-7	NA	TGTGCCAGCATGAGCTCCTACGAGCAGTACTTC	CASMSSYEQYF
TRBV6-4	NA	TRBJ2-2	NA	TGTGCCAGCAGTCGAGAGGGTCAGAACACCGGGGAGCTGTTTTTT	CASSREGQNTGELFF
TRBV4-1	NA	TRBJ2-3	TRBD2	TGCGCCAGCAGCCAAGGACGGACTAGCGGGGGGGTGAATACGCAGTATTTT	CASSQGRTSGGVNTQYF
TRBV2	NA	TRBJ1-4	TRBD1	TGTGCCAGCAGACGGACAGGACCGGATGAAAAACTGTTTTTT	CASRRTGPDEKLFF
TRBV2	NA	TRBJ2-1	TRBD2	TGTGCCAGCAGTGAAGTTGGACTAGCGGGGAGTAATGAGCAGTTCTTC	CASSEVGLAGSNEQFF
TRBV11-2	NA	TRBJ2-7	TRBD1	TGTGCCAGCAGTCAAGGGACAGGGGAATTCTACGAGCAGTACTTC	CASSQGTGEFYEQYF
TRBV11-2	NA	TRBJ1-6	NA	TGTGCCAGCAGCCCTCAGGGGAATTCACCCCTCCACTTT	CASSPQGNSPLHF
TRBV7-2	NA	TRBJ2-3	TRBD2	TGTGCCAGCAGCCTAGGGTTAGCGGGGAACACAGATACGCAGTATTTT	CASSLGLAGNTDTQYF
TRBV5-1	NA	TRBJ2-1	TRBD2	TGCGCCAGCAGCTTTACGGGGGGCTCCTACAATGAGCAGTTCTTC	CASSFTGGSYNEQFF
TRBV5-1	NA	TRBJ1-2	TRBD1	TGCGCCAGCAGCTTTGGGGCGACAGGGGAAAACTATGGCTACACCTTC	CASSFGATGENYGYTF
TRBV5-8	NA	TRBJ2-7	NA	TGTGCCAGCAGCCATCGACTGAGGAGCTCCTACGAGCAGTACTTC	CASSHRLRSSYEQYF
TRBV13	NA	TRBJ1-4	TRBD1	TGTGCCAGCCGGGACAGGGGGCGGGCTAATGAAAAACTGTTTTTT	CASRDRGRANEKLFF
TRBV5-1	NA	TRBJ2-2	NA	TGCGCCAGCAGCGTCCGGGAGATTTTGAACACCGGGGAGCTGTTTTTT	CASSVREILNTGELFF
TRBV5-5	NA	TRBJ1-2	NA	TGTGCCAGCAGCCCAGGACTGAACTATGGCTACACCTTC	CASSPGLNYGYTF
TRBV19	NA	TRBJ2-2	TRBD2	TGTGCCAGTAGTGGCTCTCGGACTAGCGGGGGTTACACCGGGGAGCTGTTTTTT	CASSGSRTSGGYTGELFF
TRBV6-5	NA	TRBJ1-4	TRBD1	TGTGCCAGCAGTTACCGAACGGGACAGGGCGGTGAAAAACTGTTTTTT	CASSYRTGQGGEKLFF
TRBV7-2	few	TRBJ1-2	TRBD1	TGTGCCAGCAGCCCCCGACAGGGTGATGGCTACACCTTC	CASSPRQGDGYTF
TRBV5-4	NA	TRBJ2-7	NA	TGTGCCAGCAGCTTGGTCAATTCGAACTACGAGCAGTACTTC	CASSLVNSNYEQYF
TRBV6-5	NA	TRBJ1-2	TRBD1	TGTGCCAGCAGTTTTCGCGGGACAGGGTTATTGGATGGCTACACCTTC	CASSFRGTGLLDGYTF
TRBV18	once	TRBJ1-4	NA	TGTGCCAGCTCACCACGAACAGAATTCGATGAAAAACTGTTTTTT	CASSPRTEFDEKLFF
TRBV7-9	NA	TRBJ2-7	TRBD2	TGTGCCAGCAGCCCCCGACTGAGCGGGGGGCGACCCTACGAGCAGTACTTC	CASSPRLSGGRPYEQYF
TRBV6-6	NA	TRBJ2-3	TRBD2	TGTGCCAGCAGCCTTAGCGGGGGCACAGATACGCAGTATTTT	CASSLSGGTDTQYF
TRBV19	NA	TRBJ1-1	TRBD1	TGTGCCATTACCCACCGACAGGGTCCGAACACTGAAGCTTTCTTT	CAITHRQGPNTEAFF
TRBV29-1	NA	TRBJ2-7	NA	TGCAGCATTCTGACAGGAGAGTACGAGCAGTACTTC	CSILTGEYEQYF
TRBV14	NA	TRBJ2-2	TRBD1	TGTGCCAGCAGCCGGGACAGGACTTACACCGGGGAGCTGTTTTTT	CASSRDRTYTGELFF
TRBV9	NA	TRBJ1-6	TRBD1	TGTGCCAGCAGCGCGGGACAGGGGAAATCACCCCTCCACTTT	CASSAGQGKSPLHF
TRBV9	once	TRBJ1-1	TRBD1	TGTGCCAGCAGCACAACAGGGGCGGGCACTGAAGCTTTCTTT	CASSTTGAGTEAFF
TRBV7-6	once	TRBJ1-2	TRBD1	TGTGCCAGCAGCTTAGACGGGACAGGGTATGGCTACACCTTC	CASSLDGTGYGYTF
TRBV30	NA	TRBJ1-3	NA	TGTGCTACGATTCCTAGCTCTGGAAACACCATATATTTT	CATIPSSGNTIYF
TRBV4-1	NA	TRBJ1-4	TRBD1	TGCGCCAGCAGCCAAACCGGGACAGGGGGAGAAAAACTGTTTTTT	CASSQTGTGGEKLFF
TRBV28	NA	TRBJ2-7	NA	TGTGCCAGCAGTTTCCAGGGTTACGAGCAGTACTTC	CASSFQGYEQYF
TRBV5-1	NA	TRBJ2-5	NA	TGCGCCAGCAGATATCAAACGGACAGCCAAGAGACCCAGTACTTC	CASRYQTDSQETQYF
TRBV5-4	NA	TRBJ1-4	TRBD1	TGTGCCAGCAGCCTTACAGGGACAGGGGTTAACGAAAAACTGTTTTTT	CASSLTGTGVNEKLFF
TRBV5-8	once	TRBJ2-2	NA	TGTGCCAGCAGCTTGGGGAGGGGAATGCACACCGGGGAGCTGTTTTTT	CASSLGRGMHTGELFF
TRBV27	NA	TRBJ1-2	TRBD1	TGTGCCAGCAGTTTATCGACGGGACAGAATGGCTACACCTTC	CASSLSTGQNGYTF
TRBV4-1	once	TRBJ2-1	TRBD2	TGCGCCAGCAGCCCCAACCTTAGCGGGGGGGCACGGAATGAGCAGTTCTTC	CASSPNLSGGARNEQFF
TRBV19	NA	TRBJ2-5	NA	TGTGCCAGTAGTATGGGACGAGGGGGGGGAGAGACCCAGTACTTC	CASSMGRGGGETQYF
TRBV5-5	NA	TRBJ1-4	TRBD1	TGTGCCAGCAGCTTGTTCAACAGGGGATCTAATGAAAAACTGTTTTTT	CASSLFNRGSNEKLFF
TRBV15	NA	TRBJ2-1	TRBD2	TGTGCCACCAGTCCGGGACTATTTCGCGATGAGCAGTTCTTC	CATSPGLFRDEQFF
TRBV7-2	once	TRBJ2-3	NA	TGTGCCAGCAGCTTAGGTCAGCGGCCCACTCGCACAGATACGCAGTATTTT	CASSLGQRPTRTDTQYF
TRBV15	NA	TRBJ1-2	NA	TGTGCCACCAGCAGATTGGACAGTTTCGAAAACTATGGCTACACCTTC	CATSRLDSFENYGYTF
TRBV6-5	NA	TRBJ1-2	TRBD1	TGTGCCAGCAGTTACTATGACAGGGGAGGTGGCTACACCTTC	CASSYYDRGGGYTF
TRBV21-1	NA	TRBJ1-1	NA	TGTGCCAGCAGCATGGACAGGGAGGGCACTGAAGCTTTCTTT	CASSMDREGTEAFF
TRBV5-6	NA	TRBJ1-4	TRBD1	TGTGCCAGCAGCCTCGGACAGGGCGCTAATGAAAAACTGTTTTTT	CASSLGQGANEKLFF
TRBV21-1	NA	TRBJ2-3	NA	TGTGCCAGCAGCAAAGCAGGGGGCGCAGATACGCAGTATTTT	CASSKAGGADTQYF
TRBV10-3	NA	TRBJ2-3	TRBD2	TGTGCCACCAGGACTAGCGGGGCCTATAGCACAGATACGCAGTATTTT	CATRTSGAYSTDTQYF
TRBV5-4	NA	TRBJ1-1	NA	TGTGCCAGCAGCATGACGGGGAACACTGAAGCTTTCTTT	CASSMTGNTEAFF
TRBV6-6	NA	TRBJ1-2	TRBD1	TGTGCCAGCCTAATCCAGGGGGTAGACTATGGCTACACCTTC	CASLIQGVDYGYTF
TRBV27	NA	TRBJ1-1	NA	TGTGCCAGTTCCCCCCCAAGGAGGGTCACTGAAGCTTTCTTT	CASSPPRRVTEAFF